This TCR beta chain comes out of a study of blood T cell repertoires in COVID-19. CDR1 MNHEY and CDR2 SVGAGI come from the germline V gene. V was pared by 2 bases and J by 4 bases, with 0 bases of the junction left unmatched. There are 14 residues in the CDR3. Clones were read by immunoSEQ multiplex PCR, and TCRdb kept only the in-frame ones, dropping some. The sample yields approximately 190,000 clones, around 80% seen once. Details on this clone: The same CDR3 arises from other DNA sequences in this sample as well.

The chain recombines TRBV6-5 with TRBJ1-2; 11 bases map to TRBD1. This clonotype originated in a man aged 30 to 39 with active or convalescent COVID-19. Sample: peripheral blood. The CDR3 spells CASSYGTGGYGYTF. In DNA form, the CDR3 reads TGTGCCAGCAGTTACGGGACAGGGGGCTATGGCTACACCTTC.